This entry lists 15 T cell receptor beta chains sequenced from one sample in a study of blood T cell repertoires in COVID-19. Using immunoSEQ multiplex PCR, the repertoire was profiled, and TCRdb retains in-frame clones only, with some absent. The data hold a few hundred thousand clones, with roughly 90% observed a single time. Sequenced sample: PBMCs or T cells enriched from blood (not recorded which). These receptors were collected from a woman aged 50 to 65 who had been exposed to COVID-19.

The genes are TRBV29-1 and TRBJ2-3, with 8 positions matching TRBD2. This CDR3 contains 14 residues. Germline lookup yields CDR1 SQVTM and CDR2 ANQGSEA. V dropped 7 bases and J dropped 4; count of bases not matched to a gene: 10. The CDR3 nucleotides are TGCAGCGCCTTTAGCGGGGAGGACGCAGATACGCAGTATTTT. It is translated as CSAFSGEDADTQYF.

This clone was found once. The chain links TRBV3-1 (or the pseudogene TRBV3-2) to TRBJ2-5, with 15 bases lining up with TRBD2. Germline CDR1 reads LGHDT; CDR2 reads YNNKEL (reference sequence). The V segment lost 1 base and the J segment 5 bases; nucleotides outside the gene matches: 11. The CDR3 has 19 residues. The CDR3 coding sequence is TGTGCCAGCAGCCAAGGGACCGAGGGACTAGCGGGGGGTAAGGAGACCCAGTACTTC. Its protein is CASSQGTEGLAGGKETQYF.

V usage is TRBV28 and J usage is TRBJ2-4; possible D gene TRBD1, 6 bases. This CDR3 has 13 amino acids. Germline-derived CDR1 and CDR2 are MDHEN and SYDVKM. V dropped 5 bases and J dropped 16 bases, with 21 bases sitting between them. The CDR3 sequence: CASSTTLPGDSYF. DNA of the CDR3: TGTGCCAGCAGTACAACCCTCCCAGGGGATAGCTACTTC.

V and J are TRBV29-1 and TRBJ2-7; a weak D match, TRBD1 (6 bases). Germline assignment: CDR1 SQVTM and CDR2 ANQGSEA. The CDR3 length is 17 residues. Trimming took off 4 bases at V and 3 bases at J, with 25 bases between the two ends. Here the CDR3 DNA reads TGCAGCGTTGCAGGGATCAGGGGCCATCCTACTCTCTACGAGCAGTACTTC. Translating gives CSVAGIRGHPTLYEQYF.

The chain is built from TRBV20-1 and TRBJ1-1; 8 nucleotides align to TRBD1. Trimming cost V 6 bases and J 0 bases; bases outside gene matches: 6. CDR1 is DFQATT, CDR2 SNEGSKA, per germline (reference sequence). The CDR3 is 14 amino acids. CDR3: CSASKTGVNTEAFF. The DNA of the CDR3 is TGCAGTGCGAGTAAGACAGGGGTGAACACTGAAGCTTTCTTT.

The CDR3 coding sequence is TGTGCCAGCAAACAGCACTATGGCTACACCTTC. Encoded protein: CASKQHYGYTF. The chain employs TRBV28 and TRBJ1-2; no clear D. From germline, CDR1 is MDHEN and CDR2 SYDVKM. V lost 7 bases and J lost 3, with 6 bases in between. CDR3 length equals 11 residues.

Comments on this clone: Other DNA sequences in the same sample also yield this CDR3. The chain employs TRBV9 and TRBJ1-4; D might be TRBD1 (5 bases). There are 14 residues in the CDR3. V lost 2 bases, J lost 8 bases, and 13 bases lay in between. Per germline, CDR1 SGDLS and CDR2 YYNGEE. The DNA for the CDR3 is TGTGCCAGCAGCGTGGGGCAGGGCGGAGAAAAACTGTTTTTT. It is translated as CASSVGQGGEKLFF.

The rearrangement uses TRBV6-5 and TRBJ2-7; TRBD1 agrees at 7 bases. Looked up from germline, CDR1 is MNHEY and CDR2 is SVGAGI. The CDR3 consists of 14 residues. Trimming cost V 5 bases and J 4 bases; bases outside gene matches: 8. CDR3 in DNA: TGTGCCAGCAGTCAGAGGGACAGCCTTTACGAGCAGTACTTC. It specifies CASSQRDSLYEQYF.

The chain has TRBV5-1 and TRBJ2-5, with 15 nucleotides matching TRBD2. Per germline, CDR1 SGHRS and CDR2 YFSETQ. V lost 4 bases, J lost 5 bases, and 15 bases stayed unmatched. The CDR3 length is 19 residues. The CDR3 loop is CASSAGLAGGDPNWETQYF. The CDR3 DNA follows: TGCGCCAGCAGCGCGGGACTAGCGGGGGGCGACCCCAACTGGGAGACCCAGTACTTC. Full variable domain (missing parts from reference TRBV5-1 and TRBJ2-5): KAGVTQTPRYLIKTRGQQVTLSCSPISGHRSVSWYQQTPGQGLQFLFEYFSETQRNKGNFPGRFSGRQFSNSRSEMNVSTLELGDSALYLCASSAGLAGGDPNWETQYFGPGTRLLVL.

As regards this clone: The junction and the germline gene differ at one end; a read error may be behind it. The chain links TRBV6-5 to TRBJ2-5; D is perhaps TRBD1 (6 bases). The germline V gene has CDR1 MNHEY and CDR2 SVGAGI. The CDR3 has 14 residues. The CDR3 sequence is CASSYSRGQDTQYF. Written as DNA, the CDR3 is TGTGCCAGCAGTTACTCCAGGGGCCAAGACACCCAGTACTTC.

V is TRBV5-1 and J is TRBJ2-1; TRBD2 might be the D (6 bases). The CDR3 has 13 amino acids. Trimming took 4 bases from V and 8 from J, leaving 13 bases between them. Germline V gene sequence: CDR1 SGHRS, CDR2 YFSETQ. The CDR3 loop reads CASSEMGGYEQFF. CDR3 nucleotide sequence: TGCGCCAGCAGCGAAATGGGGGGTTATGAGCAGTTCTTC.

The chain combines TRBV30 with TRBJ2-3, with D maybe TRBD1 (5 bases). V lost 2 bases and J lost 6, with 18 bases in between. This CDR3 is built from 15 residues. Germline V gives CDR1 GTSNPN, CDR2 SVGIG (reference sequence). The CDR3 nucleotides read TGTGCCTGGAGTCTCAAAACAGGATTCAGGGATACGCAGTATTTT. Amino acids: CAWSLKTGFRDTQYF.

The V call is TRBV5-1, the J call TRBJ1-1; D remains ambiguous. Germline CDR1 and CDR2: SGHRS and YFSETQ. V gave up 0 bases and J gave up 5 bases, with 11 bases separating them. The CDR3 contains 14 residues. CDR3 loop: CASSLEYSLTEAFF. In DNA, the CDR3 is TGCGCCAGCAGCTTGGAGTACAGTCTAACTGAAGCTTTCTTT.

This clone was counted a single time. V usage is TRBV5-1 and J usage is TRBJ1-4; 7 bases fit TRBD1. Germline CDR1 reads SGHRS; CDR2 reads YFSETQ. This CDR3 is 15 amino acids long. Germline trimming cut 2 bases from V and 3 bases from J; bases unmatched to any gene: 4. The CDR3, as DNA: TGCGCCAGCAGCTTATCCGGGACAGCTAATGAAAAACTGTTTTTT. This codes for CASSLSGTANEKLFF.

The chain combines TRBV28 with TRBJ2-5, with unresolved D. CDR1 is MDHEN and CDR2 is SYDVKM in the germline V gene. Trimming pared 1 base from V and 5 bases from J, leaving 17 bases between. This CDR3 has 16 residues. As DNA, the CDR3 is TGTGCCAGCAGTTTATCCACGCGCAGGCCCAGGGAGACCCAGTACTTC. Encoded protein: CASSLSTRRPRETQYF.